Shown below are 27 T cell receptor beta chains from a single sample sequenced in a study of blood T cell repertoires in COVID-19. Repertoires were generated with immunoSEQ multiplex PCR, while TCRdb's copy carries only in-frame clones and drops some. The sample shows about 100,000 clones, about 92% of them seen only once. The specimen was peripheral blood. The receptors were gathered from a man between 18 and 29 years old with COVID-19, enrolled during active disease.

This clone was observed a single time. This chain joins TRBV6-2 or TRBV6-3 and TRBJ2-6, with D unclear. Germline assignment: CDR1 MNHEY and CDR2 SVGEGT. The germline V and J ends were trimmed by 6 bases and 0 bases, with 9 bases remaining between them. CDR3 length: 15 residues. CDR3 nucleotides: TGTGCCAGCAGCATAACAAACTCTGGGGCCAACGTCCTGACTTTC. It translates to CASSITNSGANVLTF.

This clone was observed once. CDR3 DNA: TGCAGTGCTGGAGGGACTTTTGAAGCTTTCTTT. It yields the protein CSAGGTFEAFF. The chain couples TRBV20-1 to TRBJ1-1; the D gene is possibly TRBD1 (5 bases). In germline, CDR1 is DFQATT, CDR2 SNEGSKA (reference sequence). Trimming took 5 bases from V and 7 from J, leaving 11 bases between them. There are 11 residues in the CDR3.

The rearrangement uses TRBV19 and TRBJ1-1; D gene ambiguous. This CDR3 comprises 10 residues. V was clipped by 4 bases and J by 7 bases, with 4 bases between them. Germline lookup yields CDR1 LNHDA and CDR2 SQIVND (reference sequence). DNA of the CDR3: TGTGCCAGTAGTAGCGGTGAAGCTTTCTTT. This encodes CASSSGEAFF. The full variable domain, rest sourced from reference TRBV19 and TRBJ1-1, is DGGITQSPKYLFRKEGQNVTLSCEQNLNHDAMYWYRQDPGQGLRLIYYSQIVNDFQKGDIAEGYSVSREKKESFPLTVTSAQKNPTAFYLCASSSGEAFFGQGTRLTVV.

The chain combines TRBV12-5 with TRBJ2-7, with a tentative D call TRBD2 (5 bases). The CDR3 contains 12 residues. Germline V gene sequence: CDR1 LGHNT, CDR2 FRNRAP. Trimming removed 4 bases from V and 6 bases from J, with 10 bases in between. The CDR3 region is CASGSDSGEQYF. In nucleotides, the CDR3 is TGTGCTAGTGGTTCGGACTCTGGCGAGCAGTACTTC.

J is TRBJ2-3 and V is TRBV27, with D unresolved. Germline V gives CDR1 MNHEY, CDR2 SMNVEV (reference sequence). The CDR3 has 13 amino acids. Trimming pared 0 bases from V and 8 bases from J, leaving 9 bases between. CDR3 loop: CASSLSPSTTQYF. In DNA, the CDR3 is TGTGCCAGCAGTTTATCACCCAGTACTACGCAGTATTTT.

The chain uses TRBV11-2 and TRBJ2-4, with D unresolved. The CDR3 is 15 amino acids. Deletions cut 5 bases from V and 5 bases from J, with 16 bases between. In germline, CDR1 is SGHAT, CDR2 FQNNGV. For the CDR3, the DNA is TGTGCCAGCAGCCCCGTTTGGCAGGCCGAAAACATTCAGTACTTC. This sequence encodes CASSPVWQAENIQYF.

The J gene is TRBJ2-7, the V gene TRBV6-2 or TRBV6-3, with TRBD1 matching 11 bases. Germline CDR1 MNHEY, CDR2 SVGEGT. The CDR3 length is 15 residues. V was clipped by 5 bases and J by 3 bases; unmatched bases: 6. This CDR3 is CASSPSGTGGYEQYF. The CDR3, as DNA: TGTGCCAGCAGTCCGTCCGGGACAGGGGGCTACGAGCAGTACTTC.

The rearrangement links TRBV28 to TRBJ2-2, with TRBD2 identical over 7 bases. The length of the CDR3 is 15 residues. With 6 bases clipped from V and 6 bases from J, the junction kept 10 bases outside the gene matches. Looked up from germline, CDR1 is MDHEN and CDR2 is SYDVKM. The CDR3 region has the DNA TGTGCCAGCAGCCGCGGACTAGATTGGGCCGGGGAGCTGTTTTTT. Its translation is CASSRGLDWAGELFF.

The chain joins TRBV10-3 to TRBJ2-5, with D possibly TRBD2 on 5 matching bases. The CDR3 runs 15 residues. V was shortened by 2 bases and J by 4 bases, with 14 bases between the two germline ends. Germline V gene data show CDR1 as ENHRY and CDR2 as SYGVKD. For the CDR3, the DNA is TGTGCCATCAGTGAGGGAGCGGTAAGAGGAGAGACCCAGTACTTC. It codes for CAISEGAVRGETQYF.

J is TRBJ2-7 and V is TRBV11-2; possibly TRBD1 for D (5 bases). CDR1 is SGHAT, CDR2 FQNNGV, per germline. V lost 2 bases to trimming and J lost 5 bases, with 16 bases between them. The CDR3 contains 15 residues. The CDR3 loop is CASSLNPRVPDEQYF. CDR3 nucleotide sequence: TGTGCCAGCAGCTTAAACCCCAGGGTTCCCGACGAGCAGTACTTC.

Only one count was recorded for this clone. The gene calls are TRBV5-4 and TRBJ2-7; 10 bases fit TRBD2. Trimming removed 5 bases from V and 7 bases from J; junction bases left unmatched: 9. This CDR3 has 14 residues. CDR1 SGHNT and CDR2 YYREEE come from the germline V gene (reference sequence). CDR3 loop: CASSRSGRFGEQYF. The CDR3, as DNA: TGTGCCAGCAGTCGTAGCGGGAGGTTTGGGGAGCAGTACTTC. Full variable domain (outside the CDR3, taken from reference TRBV5-4 and TRBJ2-7): ETGVTQSPTHLIKTRGQQVTLRCSSQSGHNTVSWYQQALGQGPQFIFQYYREEENGRGNFPPRFSGLQFPNYSSELNVNALELDDSALYLCASSRSGRFGEQYFGPGTRLTVT.

This clone has a single count. The rearrangement links TRBV11-3 to TRBJ2-7; D ambiguous. Germline CDR1 and CDR2: SGHNT and YENEEA. The CDR3 runs 13 residues. Trimming cost V 1 base and J 6 bases, with 10 bases left between them. This chain's CDR3 is CASSLGSGSEQYF. Here the CDR3 DNA reads TGTGCCAGCAGCTTAGGGTCCGGGTCCGAGCAGTACTTC.

This clone was seen once. The gene calls are TRBV6-2 or TRBV6-3 and TRBJ2-1, with D perhaps TRBD1 (5 bases). Trimming pared 2 bases from V and 3 bases from J, leaving 5 bases between. Germline V gene lookup returns CDR1 MNHEY and CDR2 SVGEGT. This CDR3 spans 13 amino acids. The CDR3 nucleotides are TGTGCCAGCAGTTACAGGGGCTACAATGAGCAGTTCTTC. It yields the protein CASSYRGYNEQFF.

The chain combines TRBV7-2 with TRBJ2-7, with D perhaps matching TRBD1 (5 bases). The CDR3 covers 13 residues. Germline V gives CDR1 SGHTA, CDR2 FQGNSA. V lost 3 bases to trimming and J lost 2 bases, with 8 bases between them. The CDR3 spells CASSFRGPYEQYF. The CDR3, as DNA: TGTGCCAGCAGCTTTAGGGGCCCCTACGAGCAGTACTTC.

The chain links TRBV19 to TRBJ1-2; 7 bases are a match to TRBD1. This CDR3 has 13 residues. Germline CDR1 and CDR2: LNHDA and SQIVND (reference sequence). V shed 6 bases, J shed 6 bases, and the junction held 7 bases outside the gene matches. The CDR3, as DNA: TGTGCCAGTAGCCTGGGACAGATGAATGGCTACACCTTC. This codes for CASSLGQMNGYTF.

CDR3 DNA sequence: TGTGCCAGCAGCTTAGAAGCGGGGGTCCTCTATGGCTACACCTTC. It specifies CASSLEAGVLYGYTF. V usage is TRBV11-2 and J usage is TRBJ1-2; a possible D gene is TRBD1 (5 bases). Trimming stripped 0 bases from V and 4 bases from J, with 12 bases between. The germline CDR1 and CDR2 sequences are SGHAT and FQNNGV. The CDR3 loop spans 15 amino acids.

The V call is TRBV5-1, the J call TRBJ2-7; 10 positions match TRBD2. The germline V gene has CDR1 SGHRS and CDR2 YFSETQ. The CDR3 covers 14 residues. The junction had 0 bases not matched to a gene; V was cut back by 3 bases and J by 0 bases. The CDR3 DNA is TGCGCCAGCAGCTGGACTAGCGGCTCCTACGAGCAGTACTTC. It encodes CASSWTSGSYEQYF. The full variable domain, its missing parts supplied by reference TRBV5-1 and TRBJ2-7, is KAGVTQTPRYLIKTRGQQVTLSCSPISGHRSVSWYQQTPGQGLQFLFEYFSETQRNKGNFPGRFSGRQFSNSRSEMNVSTLELGDSALYLCASSWTSGSYEQYFGPGTRLTVT.

This clone came up a few times. The chain combines TRBV18 with TRBJ1-1; unclear D gene. With 3 bases removed from V and 4 bases from J, the gap between germline ends came to 18 bases. Germline V CDR1 and CDR2: KGHSH, LQKENI. The CDR3 is 16 residues long. CDR3 DNA sequence: TGTGCCAGCTCACCTCGTATGGACTTCGGGAGCACTGAAGCTTTCTTT. Translation: CASSPRMDFGSTEAFF.

The table lists this clone with a count of one. The genes are TRBV2 and TRBJ1-5; D may be TRBD1 (6 bases). CDR3 length: 14 residues. The V and J ends lost 5 bases and 3 bases respectively, with 11 bases between them. Germline assignment: CDR1 SNHLY and CDR2 FYNNEI. The DNA for the CDR3 is TGTGCCAGCAGTCTACAGGGAACCAATCAGCCCCAGCATTTT. Translating it yields CASSLQGTNQPQHF.

The chain joins TRBV7-9 to TRBJ1-1; D perhaps matches TRBD1 (5 bases). The germline V gene has CDR1 SEHNR and CDR2 FQNEAQ (reference sequence). The CDR3 is 12 residues long. Trimming stripped 4 bases from V and 6 bases from J, with 9 bases between. DNA of the CDR3: TGTGCCAGCAGCTCTCAGGGTTCTGAAGCTTTCTTT. Translation: CASSSQGSEAFF.

The V gene is TRBV28, the J gene TRBJ2-7; D possibly corresponds to TRBD2 (5 bases). The CDR3 is made up of 12 amino acids. CDR1 and CDR2 from the germline V gene are MDHEN and SYDVKM. V was pared by 10 bases and J by 3 bases, with 13 bases between. The CDR3 here is CATGYGIYEQYF. CDR3 coding DNA: TGTGCCACCGGTTACGGGATCTACGAGCAGTACTTC.

V gene TRBV18 combines with J gene TRBJ2-7; 7 bases are a match to TRBD1. The CDR3 extends over 13 amino acids. V shed 6 bases, J shed 3 bases, and the junction held 5 bases outside the gene matches. The germline V gene has CDR1 KGHSH and CDR2 LQKENI. CDR3 residues: CASSLGQFYEQYF. The CDR3 region has the DNA TGTGCCAGCTCCCTGGGACAGTTCTACGAGCAGTACTTC. The full variable domain, rest sourced from reference TRBV18 and TRBJ2-7, is NAGVMQNPRHLVRRRGQEARLRCSPMKGHSHVYWYRQLPEEGLKFMVYLQKENIIDESGMPKERFSAEFPKEGPSILRIQQVVRGDSAAYFCASSLGQFYEQYFGPGTRLTVT.

The J gene is TRBJ2-1, the V gene TRBV11-3, with D tentatively TRBD1 (6 bases). Trimming took off 6 bases at V and 2 bases at J, with 14 bases between the two ends. Germline V gives CDR1 SGHNT, CDR2 YENEEA. This CDR3 spans 15 amino acids. CDR3 residues: CASSLTGYTYNEQFF. As DNA, the CDR3 is TGTGCCAGCAGTCTAACAGGGTATACCTACAATGAGCAGTTCTTC.

This rearrangement joins TRBV11-3 to TRBJ2-3; a weak D match, TRBD1 (6 bases). With 1 base removed from V and 14 bases from J, the gap between germline ends came to 16 bases. The CDR3 extends over 13 amino acids. CDR1 and CDR2 (germline): SGHNT, YENEEA. Here the CDR3 DNA reads TGTGCCAGCAGCTTAGCTGGCAGGGGTGTTTTGTATTTT. Protein: CASSLAGRGVLYF.

The chain recombines TRBV28 with TRBJ2-3, with TRBD2 matching over 14 bases. The CDR3 has 17 residues. The V gene's germline CDR1 is MDHEN and CDR2 SYDVKM. The trim removed 10 bases at V and 1 base at J, leaving 10 bases unmatched. The CDR3 nucleotides read TGTGCCAAAACCGGGACTAGCGGGAGTTCTGGCACAGATACGCAGTATTTT. Protein sequence: CAKTGTSGSSGTDTQYF. The full variable domain, its missing parts supplied by reference TRBV28 and TRBJ2-3, is DVKVTQSSRYLVKRTGEKVFLECVQDMDHENMFWYRQDPGLGLRLIYFSYDVKMKEKGDIPEGYSVSREKKERFSLILESASTNQTSMYLCAKTGTSGSSGTDTQYFGPGTRLTVL.

This sequence joins TRBV19 and TRBJ1-5, with D hard to call. CDR1 is LNHDA, CDR2 SQIVND, per germline (reference sequence). V lost 1 base and J lost 6, with 13 bases in between. The CDR3 is made up of 15 amino acids. The CDR3 protein is CASSIAAGVGQPQHF. CDR3 DNA sequence: TGTGCCAGTAGTATAGCAGCTGGAGTGGGTCAGCCCCAGCATTTT.

The rearrangement uses TRBV3-1 (or the pseudogene TRBV3-2) and TRBJ2-7; no clear D gene. Germline V gene data show CDR1 as LGHDT and CDR2 as YNNKEL (reference sequence). V was clipped by 1 base and J by 2 bases, with 6 bases between them. CDR3 size: 13 residues. The CDR3: CASSQGEPYEQYF. The CDR3 bases are TGTGCCAGCAGCCAAGGAGAGCCCTACGAGCAGTACTTC.